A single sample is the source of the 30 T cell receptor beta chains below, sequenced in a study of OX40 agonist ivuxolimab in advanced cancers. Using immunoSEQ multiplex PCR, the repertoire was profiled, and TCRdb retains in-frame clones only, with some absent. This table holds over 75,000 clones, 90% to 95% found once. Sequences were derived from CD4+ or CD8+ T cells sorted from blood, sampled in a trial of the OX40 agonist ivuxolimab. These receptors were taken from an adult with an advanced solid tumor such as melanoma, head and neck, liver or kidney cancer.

This CDR3 is CSVDGTSYNEQFF. CDR3 DNA sequence: TGCAGCGTGGATGGGACCTCTTACAATGAGCAGTTCTTC. The V gene is TRBV29-1, the J gene TRBJ2-1; D is possibly TRBD1 or TRBD2 (5 bases each). This CDR3 has 13 residues. Germline loops: CDR1 SQVTM, CDR2 ANQGSEA. With 6 bases removed from V and 4 bases from J, the gap between germline ends came to 13 bases.

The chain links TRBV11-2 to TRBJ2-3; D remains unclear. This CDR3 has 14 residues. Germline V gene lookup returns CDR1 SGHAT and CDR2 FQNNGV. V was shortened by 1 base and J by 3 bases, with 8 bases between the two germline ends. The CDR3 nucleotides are TGTGCCAGCAGCTTAGGGAGAGGTACAGATACGCAGTATTTT. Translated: CASSLGRGTDTQYF.

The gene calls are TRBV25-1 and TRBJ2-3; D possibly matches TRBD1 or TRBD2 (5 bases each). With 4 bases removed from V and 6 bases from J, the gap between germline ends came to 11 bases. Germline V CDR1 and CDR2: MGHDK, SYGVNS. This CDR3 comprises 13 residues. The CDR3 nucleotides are TGTGCCAGCAGTGGGGGGACGGGGGATACGCAGTATTTT. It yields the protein CASSGGTGDTQYF.

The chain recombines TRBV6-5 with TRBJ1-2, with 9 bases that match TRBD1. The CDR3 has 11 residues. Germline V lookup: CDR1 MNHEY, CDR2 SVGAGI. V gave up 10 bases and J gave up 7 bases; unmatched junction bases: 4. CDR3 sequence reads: CAIQGAGGYTF. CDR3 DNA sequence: TGTGCCATACAGGGGGCGGGTGGCTACACCTTC.

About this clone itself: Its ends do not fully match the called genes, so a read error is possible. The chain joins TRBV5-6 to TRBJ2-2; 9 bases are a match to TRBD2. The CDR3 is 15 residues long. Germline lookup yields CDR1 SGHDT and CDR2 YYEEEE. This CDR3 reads CASRLGTSLAGELFF. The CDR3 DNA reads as TGTGCCAGCAGGTTGGGGACTAGCTTGGCCGGGGAGCTGTTTTTT.

CDR3 nucleotide sequence: TGTGCCAGCAGTACCCAGGGGGCAGGAAATGAGCAGTTCTTC. It translates to CASSTQGAGNEQFF. This sequence joins TRBV27 and TRBJ2-1; 8 positions match TRBD1. The length of the CDR3 is 14 residues. Trimming at V came to 5 bases and at J to 7 bases, leaving 7 bases not matched to a gene. The germline V gene encodes CDR1 MNHEY and CDR2 SMNVEV (reference sequence).

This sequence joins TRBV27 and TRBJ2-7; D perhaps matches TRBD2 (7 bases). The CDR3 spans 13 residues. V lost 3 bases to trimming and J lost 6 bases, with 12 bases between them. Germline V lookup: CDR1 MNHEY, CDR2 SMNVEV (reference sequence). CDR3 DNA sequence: TGTGCCAGCAGTTTTGGGGGGGCCCCCGAGCAGTACTTC. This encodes CASSFGGAPEQYF.

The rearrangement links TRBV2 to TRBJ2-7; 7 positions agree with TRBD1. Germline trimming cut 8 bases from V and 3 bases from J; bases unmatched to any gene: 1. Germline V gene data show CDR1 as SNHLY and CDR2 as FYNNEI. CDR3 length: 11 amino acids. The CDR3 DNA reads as TGTGCCAGCGGGACAGTCTACGAGCAGTACTTC. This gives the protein CASGTVYEQYF.

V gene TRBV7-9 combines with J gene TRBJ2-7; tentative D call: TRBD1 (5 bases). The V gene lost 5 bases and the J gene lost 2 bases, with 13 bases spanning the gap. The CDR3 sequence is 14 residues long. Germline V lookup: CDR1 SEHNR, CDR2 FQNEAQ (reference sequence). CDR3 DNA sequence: TGTGCCAGCAGCACTTCAGGGAAGGCCTACGAGCAGTACTTC. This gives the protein CASSTSGKAYEQYF. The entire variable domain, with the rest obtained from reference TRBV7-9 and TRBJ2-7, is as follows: DTGVSQNPRHKITKRGQNVTFRCDPISEHNRLYWYRQTLGQGPEFLTYFQNEAQLEKSRLLSDRFSAERPKGSFSTLEIQRTEQGDSAMYLCASSTSGKAYEQYFGPGTRLTVT.

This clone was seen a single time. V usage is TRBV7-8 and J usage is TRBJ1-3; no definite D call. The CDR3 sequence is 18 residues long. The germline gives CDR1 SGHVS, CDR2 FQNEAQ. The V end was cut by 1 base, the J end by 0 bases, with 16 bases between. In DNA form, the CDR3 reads TGTGCCAGCAGCTTAGGCCGCCGGGTAGCATCCTCTGGAAACACCATATATTTT. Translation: CASSLGRRVASSGNTIYF.

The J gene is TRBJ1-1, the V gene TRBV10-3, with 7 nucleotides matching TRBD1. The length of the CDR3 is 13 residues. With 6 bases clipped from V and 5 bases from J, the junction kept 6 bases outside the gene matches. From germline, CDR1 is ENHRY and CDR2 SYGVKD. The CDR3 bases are TGTGCCATCAGGACAGGGAGTATGACTGAAGCTTTCTTT. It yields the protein CAIRTGSMTEAFF.

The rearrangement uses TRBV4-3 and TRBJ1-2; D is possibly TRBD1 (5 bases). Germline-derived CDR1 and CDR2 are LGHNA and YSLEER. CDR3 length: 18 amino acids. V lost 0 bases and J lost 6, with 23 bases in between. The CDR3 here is CASSQDNYEGRLADGYTF. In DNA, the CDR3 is TGCGCCAGCAGCCAAGATAACTACGAGGGGCGTCTTGCGGATGGCTACACCTTC.

The DNA of the CDR3 is TGTGCCAGTAGTATAGTAGTGACAGGGGGCTTCTATGGCTACACCTTC. Protein sequence: CASSIVVTGGFYGYTF. The chain carries TRBV19 and TRBJ1-2, with TRBD1 matching over 10 bases. Germline CDR1 reads LNHDA; CDR2 reads SQIVND (reference sequence). The CDR3 loop spans 16 amino acids. The V and J ends lost 1 base and 4 bases, in that order; junction bases with no gene match: 6. The full variable domain, in which reference TRBV19 and TRBJ1-2 provide the parts outside the CDR3, is DGGITQSPKYLFRKEGQNVTLSCEQNLNHDAMYWYRQDPGQGLRLIYYSQIVNDFQKGDIAEGYSVSREKKESFPLTVTSAQKNPTAFYLCASSIVVTGGFYGYTFGSGTRLTVV.

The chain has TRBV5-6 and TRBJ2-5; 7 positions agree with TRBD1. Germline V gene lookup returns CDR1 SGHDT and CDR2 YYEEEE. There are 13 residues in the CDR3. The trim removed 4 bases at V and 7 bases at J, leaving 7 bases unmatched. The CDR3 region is CASSPGAGGTQYF. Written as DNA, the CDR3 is TGTGCCAGCAGCCCCGGGGCAGGGGGGACCCAGTACTTC.

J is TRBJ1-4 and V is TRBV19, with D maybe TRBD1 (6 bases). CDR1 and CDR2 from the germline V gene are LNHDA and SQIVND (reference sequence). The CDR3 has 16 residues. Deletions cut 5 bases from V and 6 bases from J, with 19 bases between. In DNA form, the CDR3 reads TGTGCCAGTAGTGCTCTATCCCAGGGGCTAGATGAAAAACTGTTTTTT. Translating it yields CASSALSQGLDEKLFF.

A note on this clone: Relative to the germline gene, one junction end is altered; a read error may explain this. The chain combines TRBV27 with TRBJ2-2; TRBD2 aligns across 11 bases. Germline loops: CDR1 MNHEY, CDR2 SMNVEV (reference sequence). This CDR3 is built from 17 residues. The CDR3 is CASSIDRLAGKSRGAVF. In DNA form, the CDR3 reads TGTGCCAGCAGTATCGACAGACTAGCGGGAAAGAGCCGGGGAGCTGTTTTT.

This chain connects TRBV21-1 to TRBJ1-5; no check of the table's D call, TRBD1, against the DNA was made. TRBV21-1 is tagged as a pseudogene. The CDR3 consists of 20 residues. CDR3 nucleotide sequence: TGTGCCAGCAGCAAAGGCGAGACAGATCTCCTTCTTTATAGCAATCAGCCCCAGCATTTT. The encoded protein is CASSKGETDLLLYSNQPQHF.

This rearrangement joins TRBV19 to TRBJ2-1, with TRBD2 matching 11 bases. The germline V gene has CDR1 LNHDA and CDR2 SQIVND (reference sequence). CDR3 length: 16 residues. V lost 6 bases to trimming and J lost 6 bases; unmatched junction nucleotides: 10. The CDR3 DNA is TGTGCCAGTAGCATAACGGGACTAGCGGCCCTCAATGAGCAGTTCTTC. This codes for CASSITGLAALNEQFF.

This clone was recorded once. This chain's CDR3 is CASSQDSRLAGPSYNEQFF. CDR3 nucleotide sequence: TGTGCCAGCAGCCAAGACTCTCGGCTAGCGGGGCCCTCCTACAATGAGCAGTTCTTC. The genes are TRBV14 and TRBJ2-1; TRBD2 matches at 9 bases. CDR3 length equals 19 residues. Looked up from germline, CDR1 is SGHDN and CDR2 is FVKESK. J was trimmed by 0 bases and V by 0 bases; bases with no gene match: 9.

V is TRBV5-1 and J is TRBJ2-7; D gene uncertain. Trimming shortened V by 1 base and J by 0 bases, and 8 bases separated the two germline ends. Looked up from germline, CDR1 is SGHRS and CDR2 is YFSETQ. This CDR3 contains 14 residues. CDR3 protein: CASSLSGRSYEQYF. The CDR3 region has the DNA TGCGCCAGCAGCTTGAGTGGACGCTCCTACGAGCAGTACTTC.

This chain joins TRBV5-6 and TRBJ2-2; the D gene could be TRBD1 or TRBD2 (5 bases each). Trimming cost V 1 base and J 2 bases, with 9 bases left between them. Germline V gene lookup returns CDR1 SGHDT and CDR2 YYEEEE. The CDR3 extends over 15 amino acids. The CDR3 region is CASSLLGENTGELFF. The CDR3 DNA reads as TGTGCCAGCAGCTTGCTGGGGGAAAACACCGGGGAGCTGTTTTTT. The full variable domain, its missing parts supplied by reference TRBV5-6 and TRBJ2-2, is DAGVTQSPTHLIKTRGQQVTLRCSPKSGHDTVSWYQQALGQGPQFIFQYYEEEERQRGNFPDRFSGHQFPNYSSELNVNALLLGDSALYLCASSLLGENTGELFFGEGSRLTVL.

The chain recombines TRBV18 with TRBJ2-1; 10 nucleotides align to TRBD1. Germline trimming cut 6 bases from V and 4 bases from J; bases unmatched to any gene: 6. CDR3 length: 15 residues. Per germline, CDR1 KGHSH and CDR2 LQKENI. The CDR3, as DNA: TGTGCCAGCTCGAGCCGGGACAGGGGTTACAATGAGCAGTTCTTC. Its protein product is CASSSRDRGYNEQFF.

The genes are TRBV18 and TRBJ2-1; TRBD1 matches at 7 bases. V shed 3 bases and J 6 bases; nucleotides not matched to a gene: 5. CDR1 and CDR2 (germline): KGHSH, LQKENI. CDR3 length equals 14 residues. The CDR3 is CASSPTGRPNEQFF. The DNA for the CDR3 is TGTGCCAGCTCACCGACAGGGCGGCCCAATGAGCAGTTCTTC.

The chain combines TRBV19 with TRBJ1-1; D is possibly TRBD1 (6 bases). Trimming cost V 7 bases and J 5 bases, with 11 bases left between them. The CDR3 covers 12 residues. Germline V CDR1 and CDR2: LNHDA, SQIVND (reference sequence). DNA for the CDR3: TGTGCCAGTAATCAGGGGTTAACTGAAGCTTTCTTT. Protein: CASNQGLTEAFF.

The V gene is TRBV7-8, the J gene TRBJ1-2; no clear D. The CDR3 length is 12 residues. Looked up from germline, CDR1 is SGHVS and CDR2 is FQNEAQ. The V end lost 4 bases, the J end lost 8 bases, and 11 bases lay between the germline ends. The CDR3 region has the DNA TGTGCCAGCAGCTCTGACACCTCAGGCTACACCTTC. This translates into CASSSDTSGYTF.

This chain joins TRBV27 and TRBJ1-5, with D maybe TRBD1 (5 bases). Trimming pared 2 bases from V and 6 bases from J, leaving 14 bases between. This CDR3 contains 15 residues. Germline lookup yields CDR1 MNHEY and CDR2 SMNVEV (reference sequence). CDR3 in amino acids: CASSLRSQGPQPQHF. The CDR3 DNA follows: TGTGCCAGCAGTTTACGGTCCCAGGGACCTCAGCCCCAGCATTTT.

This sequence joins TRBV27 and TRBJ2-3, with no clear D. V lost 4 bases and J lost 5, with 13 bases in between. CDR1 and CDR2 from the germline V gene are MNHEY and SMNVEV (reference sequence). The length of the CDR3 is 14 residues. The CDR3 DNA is TGTGCCAGCAGTTCCCGGGTCTGGGGAGATACGCAGTATTTT. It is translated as CASSSRVWGDTQYF.

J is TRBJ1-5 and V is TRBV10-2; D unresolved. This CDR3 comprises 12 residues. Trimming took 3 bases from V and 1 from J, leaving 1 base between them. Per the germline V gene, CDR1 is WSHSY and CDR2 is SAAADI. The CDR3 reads CASSDSNQPQHF. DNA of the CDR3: TGCGCCAGCAGTGACAGCAATCAGCCCCAGCATTTT.

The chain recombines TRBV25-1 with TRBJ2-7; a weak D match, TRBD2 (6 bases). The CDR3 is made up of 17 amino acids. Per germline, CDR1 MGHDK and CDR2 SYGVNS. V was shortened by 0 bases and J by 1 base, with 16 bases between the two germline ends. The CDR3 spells CASSEYGTLGTSYEQYF. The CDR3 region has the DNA TGTGCCAGCAGTGAATATGGGACCCTAGGGACTTCCTACGAGCAGTACTTC.

DNA for the CDR3: TGTGCCAGCAGTTCCCGGGACGCGAACACCGGGGAGCTGTTTTTT. Amino acid sequence: CASSSRDANTGELFF. The chain couples TRBV27 to TRBJ2-2; D could derive from TRBD1 or TRBD2 (5 bases each). This CDR3 spans 15 amino acids. With 4 bases removed from V and 0 bases from J, the gap between germline ends came to 9 bases. Germline V CDR1 and CDR2: MNHEY, SMNVEV (reference sequence).